The rows below give T cell receptor beta chains drawn from one sample of a study of blood T cell repertoires in COVID-19. Produced via immunoSEQ multiplex PCR; TCRdb's table is partial and in-frame only. The sample lists 130,000 to 150,000 clones; around 89% were seen once. Sequences were obtained from PBMCs or T cells enriched from blood (not recorded which). The receptors come from a woman younger than 45 with acute COVID-19. CDR3s include the opening cysteine and the closing phenylalanine or tryptophan. The D gene is left open where the match is weak. Size values are once, few and many counts, or a class for expanded clones, and some rows have none.

v_call	j_call	clone_size	d_call	cdr3_nt	cdr3_aa
TRBV11-2	TRBJ2-7	few	TRBD2	TGTGCCAGCAGGCCACTAGCGACCTACGAGCAGTACTTC	CASRPLATYEQYF
TRBV6-5	TRBJ2-5	.	.	TGTGCCAGCAGTTTGACTATCGCCCAGGAGACCCAGTACTTC	CASSLTIAQETQYF
TRBV11-2	TRBJ1-2	.	.	TGTGCCAGCAGCTCCTCCCGTGGAACAGTCTATGGCTACACCTTC	CASSSSRGTVYGYTF
TRBV6-5	TRBJ1-5	.	TRBD1	TGTGCCAGCAGTTACGGACAGGGGTATCAGCCCCAGCATTTT	CASSYGQGYQPQHF
TRBV7-2	TRBJ2-7	.	TRBD2	TGTGCCAGCAGCCCCTCTAGCGGACTCTCCTACGAGCAGTACTTC	CASSPSSGLSYEQYF
TRBV24-1	TRBJ2-3	many	TRBD2	TGTGCCACCCTGACTAGCGGGAGAGGCACAGATACGCAGTATTTT	CATLTSGRGTDTQYF
TRBV5-4	TRBJ1-1	.	TRBD1	TGTGCCAGCAGCTCGCCAGACCCGGGACAGGGCGTTGACACTGAAGCTTTCTTT	CASSSPDPGQGVDTEAFF
TRBV20-1	TRBJ1-2	.	.	TGCAGTGCCCCATTTAACTATGGCTACACCTTC	CSAPFNYGYTF
TRBV2	TRBJ2-1	.	.	TGTGCCAGCTCGACTACGCGGAATGAGCAGTTCTTC	CASSTTRNEQFF
TRBV7-2	TRBJ2-2	.	TRBD2	TGTGCCAGCAGCCCCTCTAGCGGCACCGGGGAGCTGTTTTTT	CASSPSSGTGELFF
TRBV3-1/TRBV3-2	TRBJ2-1	.	TRBD2	TGTGCCAGCAGCCAAGGATCCGCGGGGGGCCTCTACAATGAGCAGTTCTTC	CASSQGSAGGLYNEQFF
TRBV10-3	TRBJ2-1	.	TRBD1	TGTGCCATCAGCGCCGGGACAGGGTCTAACAATGAGCAGTTCTTC	CAISAGTGSNNEQFF
TRBV5-6	TRBJ2-3	.	.	TGTGCCAGCAGCGCGGGACCGAGCACAGATACGCAGTATTTT	CASSAGPSTDTQYF
TRBV27	TRBJ1-3	once	TRBD1	TGTGCCAGCAGAGACAGGGTCGGAAACACCATATATTTT	CASRDRVGNTIYF
TRBV12-5	TRBJ1-2	.	.	TGTGCTAGTGGTTCGGAGGAGGGCTACACCTTC	CASGSEEGYTF
TRBV5-1	TRBJ2-1	once	TRBD1	TGCGCCAGCACGGTTCAGGGGGCCGGCAATGAGCAGTTCTTC	CASTVQGAGNEQFF
TRBV6-5	TRBJ1-5	once	TRBD1	TGTGCCAGCAGGAACGCCCAGGGGGGCAATCAGCCCCAGCATTTT	CASRNAQGGNQPQHF
TRBV10-3	TRBJ2-2	.	TRBD2	TGTGCCATCAGTGAGGGGGCGGGAGGGCCTGACACCGGGGAGCTGTTTTTT	CAISEGAGGPDTGELFF
TRBV2	TRBJ1-3	.	.	TGTGCCAGCATTGCAGGGGTGGGAAACACCATATATTTT	CASIAGVGNTIYF
TRBV10-3	TRBJ1-2	once	.	TGTGCCATCACCGCCACAGGGAATGGCTACACCTTC	CAITATGNGYTF
TRBV28	TRBJ2-3	.	TRBD2	TGTGCCAGCAGTTTAGGCGCCAGCGGGGCAACAGATACGCAGTATTTT	CASSLGASGATDTQYF
TRBV5-1	TRBJ2-3	.	.	TGCGCCAGCAGCTTAGGGCGGGCTGCAGATACGCAGTATTTT	CASSLGRAADTQYF
TRBV28	TRBJ1-2	.	TRBD1	TGTGCCAGCAGTTCGACAGGGACCTACGGCTACACCTTC	CASSSTGTYGYTF
TRBV19	TRBJ1-2	.	.	TGTGCCAGTAGCCCAGAAGCGGGGTATCGGTACTATGGCTACACCTTC	CASSPEAGYRYYGYTF
TRBV9	TRBJ2-1	.	.	TGTGCCAGCAGCGTGGCCTCCTACAATGAGCAGTTCTTC	CASSVASYNEQFF
TRBV6-4	TRBJ2-7	.	TRBD2	TGTGCCAGCAGTGACCGAAGCAGCGGGAGTTATTCCTCCTACGAGCAGTACTTC	CASSDRSSGSYSSYEQYF
TRBV29-1	TRBJ2-7	.	TRBD2	TGCAGCGTTGAAGGATTTACAGCGGGGGGCCTCTCCTACGAGCAGTACTTC	CSVEGFTAGGLSYEQYF
TRBV7-2	TRBJ1-2	.	.	TGTGCCAGCAGCTTAACGACAGGATCCGCTACTAACTATGGCTACACCTTC	CASSLTTGSATNYGYTF
TRBV19	TRBJ2-6	once	.	TGTGCCAGTAGTACGCAGGGGTCTGGGGCCAACGTCCTGACTTTC	CASSTQGSGANVLTF
TRBV15	TRBJ2-7	.	TRBD2	TGTGCCACCAGCAGAGAACTAGCGTCCCACGAGCAGTACTTC	CATSRELASHEQYF
TRBV14	TRBJ1-1	.	.	TGTGCCAGCAGGTCGCTTGGCGGTAACACTGAAGCTTTCTTT	CASRSLGGNTEAFF
TRBV28	TRBJ2-7	.	TRBD2	TGTGCCAGCAGTTTACCTGGACTAGCGGGAGTCTACGAGCAGTACTTC	CASSLPGLAGVYEQYF
TRBV9	TRBJ1-1	once	.	TGTGCCAGCAGCCCTAGCCAGGGAGGCACTGAAGCTTTCTTT	CASSPSQGGTEAFF
TRBV6-2/TRBV6-3	TRBJ2-7	.	.	TGTGCCAGCAGCAAACTCAAAAGCAAGTACTTC	CASSKLKSKYF
TRBV30	TRBJ2-5	.	TRBD1	TGTGCCTCCTCGGGACAGATTAAAGAGACCCAGTACTTC	CASSGQIKETQYF
TRBV11-1	TRBJ1-1	.	.	TGTGCCAGCAGCTTATCCGGGGGGAACACTGAAGCTTTCTTT	CASSLSGGNTEAFF
TRBV9	TRBJ1-6	.	TRBD1	TGTGCCAGCAGCGTAGAAGGGGACAGATCACCCCTCCACTTT	CASSVEGDRSPLHF
TRBV4-2	TRBJ1-6	.	TRBD1	TGTGCCAGCAGCCAGGCCCAGGGGGTTTGGGATTCACCCCTCCACTTT	CASSQAQGVWDSPLHF
TRBV6-5	TRBJ2-5	.	TRBD2	TGTGCCAGCAGGACAGGACTAGCGGGAGAGACCCAGTACTTC	CASRTGLAGETQYF
TRBV28	TRBJ2-7	.	.	TGTGCCAGCAGTTTAGGCGGCGTGTACTTC	CASSLGGVYF
TRBV21-1	TRBJ2-2	.	.	TGTGCCAGCAGAAAATCAGTACTCCGGGACAGGGTTAACACCGGGGAGCTGTTTTTT	CASRKSVLRDRVNTGELFF
TRBV19	TRBJ1-5	.	.	TGTGCCAGTACCCAATCAGATCAGCCCCAGCATTTT	CASTQSDQPQHF
TRBV28	TRBJ1-1	few	.	TGTGCCAGCAGCCCTGCGGGTGCCGGACCGAACACTGAAGCTTTCTTT	CASSPAGAGPNTEAFF
TRBV12-3/TRBV12-4	TRBJ1-1	.	.	TGTGCCAGCAGTGCGGTGATGAACACTGAAGCTTTCTTT	CASSAVMNTEAFF
TRBV7-9	TRBJ2-2	.	.	TGTGCCAGCAGCGTCAACCTCGGGATAAACACCGGGGAGCTGTTTTTT	CASSVNLGINTGELFF
TRBV5-1	TRBJ1-1	.	TRBD1	TGCGCCAGCAGCCGAACTGACAGGGAGAACACTGAAGCTTTCTTT	CASSRTDRENTEAFF
TRBV2	TRBJ1-3	once	.	TGTGCCAGCAGTGTCGTCTTCGTGGGAAACACCATATATTTT	CASSVVFVGNTIYF
TRBV7-8	TRBJ1-5	.	.	TGTGCCAGCAGCAACAGAAGGGGTAACAATCAGCCCCAGCATTTT	CASSNRRGNNQPQHF
TRBV19	TRBJ2-3	.	TRBD2	TGTGCCAGTACCTTGGCCAGCGGGAGGTCAGATACGCAGTATTTT	CASTLASGRSDTQYF
TRBV27	TRBJ2-7	.	.	TGTGCCAGCAGTTTATCGGTTGCTAGCGACTACGAGCAGTACTTC	CASSLSVASDYEQYF
TRBV5-6	TRBJ2-1	.	.	TGTGCCAGCAGCGCGTTCAATGAGCAGTTCTTC	CASSAFNEQFF
TRBV12-3/TRBV12-4	TRBJ2-7	.	.	TGTGCCAGCAGTTTATCTGACACCTACGAGCAGTACTTC	CASSLSDTYEQYF
TRBV18	TRBJ1-5	.	.	TGTGCCAGCTCAACGCAGGGCCAGGAGCCCCAGCATTTT	CASSTQGQEPQHF
TRBV5-6	TRBJ2-7	.	TRBD2	TGTGCCAGCAGCCAGGGCGGGAGCACCTACGAGCAGTACTTC	CASSQGGSTYEQYF
TRBV11-3	TRBJ2-5	.	.	TGTGCCAGCAGCTTGTCCGGGAGTAAGGGAGAGACCCAGTACTTC	CASSLSGSKGETQYF
TRBV15	TRBJ2-1	.	.	TGTGCCACCAGCAGAGCCAAAGGATACGGGGATGAGCAGTTCTTC	CATSRAKGYGDEQFF